These 17 T cell receptor beta chains originate from one sample sequenced in a study of regulatory T cells in long-lasting Graves disease. With iRepertoire HTBI primers and Arm-PCR of CDR3 regions, TCR beta libraries were built. TCRdb passed the multiplex PCR reads through MiXCR, listing each CDR3 protein once. Altogether fewer than 600,000 distinct CDR3 sequences are present, approximately 22% being singletons, with the ten largest covering around 13%. Specified time point: persistent/refractory GD, antithyroid drugs over 5 years with positive TRAb. Extracted RNA from PBMCs served as the source of the TCR library. The specimen was peripheral blood mononuclear cells (PBMCs), collected when the disease was refractory, from a patient treated with antithyroid drugs. The receptor set was obtained from a female donor with Graves disease.

The table lists this clonotype with many counts. This rearrangement joins TRBV3-1 to TRBJ1-6; 8 bases line up with TRBD1. CDR1 and CDR2 (germline): LGHDT, YNNKEL (reference sequence). The CDR3 runs to 17 residues. V dropped 3 bases and J dropped 7; count of bases not matched to a gene: 11. CDR3 protein: CASSHDPKDRGNSPLHF. For the CDR3, the DNA is TGTGCCAGCAGCCACGACCCCAAAGACAGGGGAAATTCACCCCTCCACTTT. The complete variable domain, with remaining parts taken from reference TRBV3-1 and TRBJ1-6, reads DTAVSQTPKYLVTQMGNDKSIKCEQNLGHDTMYWYKQDSKKFLKIMFSYNNKELIINETVPNRFSPKSPDKAHLNLHINSLELGDSAVYFCASSHDPKDRGNSPLHFGNGTRLTVT.

The chain couples TRBV24-1 to TRBJ2-2, with 8 nucleotides matching TRBD1. V lost 0 bases to trimming and J lost 8 bases; unmatched junction nucleotides: 7. Germline values: CDR1 KGHDR, CDR2 SFDVKD. This CDR3 is built from 16 residues. This CDR3 is CATSDLGQGAEGELFF. The CDR3 DNA reads as TGTGCCACCAGTGATTTGGGGCAGGGGGCAGAAGGGGAGCTGTTTTTT.

V usage is TRBV3-1 and J usage is TRBJ2-7; 8 bases are a match to TRBD1. CDR3 length equals 11 residues. V trimming: 4 bases; J trimming: 13 bases; junction bases outside the gene matches: 6. Germline-derived CDR1 and CDR2 are LGHDT and YNNKEL (reference sequence). This CDR3 is CASSLGDRQYF. Here the CDR3 DNA reads TGTGCCAGCAGCCTTGGGGACAGGCAATACTTC.

This clonotype was recorded many times. The chain couples TRBV7-6 to TRBJ1-1, with D unclear. The V end was cut by 1 base, the J end by 2 bases, with 11 bases between. Per germline, CDR1 SGHVS and CDR2 FNYEAQ. CDR3 length: 15 amino acids. For the CDR3, the DNA is TGTGCCAGCAGCTTAGGAAACAGTTTTAACACTGAAGCTTTCTTT. Protein product: CASSLGNSFNTEAFF.

Of note for this clonotype: Since a much larger clone is just one base distant, this may be a read error. This sequence joins TRBV27 and TRBJ1-3; TRBD1 agrees at 8 bases. This CDR3 has 14 residues. Germline CDR1 MNHEY, CDR2 SMNVEV (reference sequence). The CDR3 here is CASRRTGKGNTVYF. Here the CDR3 DNA reads TGTGCCAGCAGACGGACAGGGAAAGGAAACACCGTATATTTT.

This clonotype came up many times. This chain connects TRBV27 to TRBJ1-1; tentatively, D is TRBD1 (5 bases). This CDR3 has 17 amino acids. The V end was cut by 7 bases, the J end by 3 bases, with 24 bases between. Looked up from germline, CDR1 is MNHEY and CDR2 is SMNVEV (reference sequence). CDR3 DNA: TGTGCCAGCACCTGTCCGACAGCATCGCGTGGGGACACTGAAGCTTTCTTT. Protein sequence: CASTCPTASRGDTEAFF.

This clonotype occurred many times. The rearrangement joins TRBV2 to TRBJ1-2; D remains ambiguous. V lost 8 bases and J 5 bases, leaving 12 bases between the germline ends. In germline, CDR1 is SNHLY, CDR2 FYNNEI. This CDR3 contains 12 residues. The CDR3, as DNA: TGTGCCAGCTCCTTGAACTCTTATGGCTACACCTTC. The encoded protein is CASSLNSYGYTF.

V gene TRBV19 combines with J gene TRBJ1-1; D ambiguous. CDR3 length: 14 residues. CDR1 and CDR2 (germline): LNHDA, SQIVND (reference sequence). V was pared by 0 bases and J by 0 bases, with 5 bases between. The CDR3 nucleotides read TGTGCCAGTAGTATAGACGGTATGAACACTGAAGCTTTCTTT. Translated, it gives CASSIDGMNTEAFF.

The table lists this clonotype with many counts. The V and J genes are TRBV2 and TRBJ2-7; no clear D. The germline V and J ends were trimmed by 8 bases and 2 bases, with 7 bases remaining between them. The CDR3 loop spans 11 amino acids. Germline lookup yields CDR1 SNHLY and CDR2 FYNNEI. In DNA form, the CDR3 reads TGTGCCAGCGGACGCCCCTACGAGCAGTACTTC. It is translated as CASGRPYEQYF.

This clonotype was seen many times. V gene TRBV28 combines with J gene TRBJ2-7, with D perhaps TRBD1 (6 bases). Germline CDR1 MDHEN, CDR2 SYDVKM. Trimming left V 2 bases short and J 2 bases short, with 10 bases between. CDR3 length: 14 amino acids. This chain's CDR3 is CASSLRQGTYEQYF. In DNA form, the CDR3 reads TGTGCCAGCAGTTTAAGGCAGGGGACCTACGAGCAGTACTTC.

The chain combines TRBV6-2 or TRBV6-3 with TRBJ2-7; 9 bases match TRBD2. Per the germline V gene, CDR1 is MNHEY and CDR2 is SVGEGT. The CDR3 has 14 amino acids. With 5 bases clipped from V and 4 bases from J, the junction kept 6 bases outside the gene matches. The CDR3 region is CASSGGLATYEQYF. The CDR3 DNA sequence: TGTGCCAGCAGTGGGGGACTAGCCACGTACGAGCAGTACTTC.

This clonotype has just a few counts. The gene calls are TRBV3-1 and TRBJ1-1; 7 bases are shared with TRBD1. After removal of 7 bases from V and 6 bases from J, the junction contained 5 bases not matched to a gene. There are 12 residues in the CDR3. Germline CDR1 is LGHDT and CDR2 is YNNKEL (reference sequence). The CDR3 spells CASNTGASEAFF. CDR3 DNA: TGTGCCAGCAATACAGGGGCTTCTGAAGCTTTCTTT.

This clonotype was seen only a few times. V and J are TRBV5-1 and TRBJ2-7; 9 bases agree with TRBD1. V dropped 4 bases and J dropped 4; count of bases not matched to a gene: 18. The CDR3 has 18 residues. Per the germline V gene, CDR1 is SGHRS and CDR2 is YFSETQ. The CDR3 DNA reads as TGCGCCAGCAGCGCCTTGCCGGGACAGGGAGATAGTAGTTACGAGCAGTACTTC. Translated: CASSALPGQGDSSYEQYF.

This clonotype was seen only once. This chain connects TRBV11-3 to TRBJ2-1; TRBD2 agrees at 8 bases. Looked up from germline, CDR1 is SGHNT and CDR2 is YENEEA. This CDR3 spans 16 amino acids. J was trimmed by 8 bases and V by 4 bases; bases with no gene match: 13. The CDR3 DNA is TGTGCCAGCAGCTCCGACGGGACTAGGGTATGGGATGAGCAGTTCTTC. Protein: CASSSDGTRVWDEQFF.

This clonotype was observed a handful of times. The chain combines TRBV20-1 with TRBJ2-3; D not resolved. Germline V lookup: CDR1 DFQATT, CDR2 SNEGSKA (reference sequence). The CDR3 totals 13 residues. Between the trimmed V and J ends, which lost 6 bases and 3 bases, there was a span of 13 bases. CDR3 region: CSARTGPTDTQYF. In nucleotides, the CDR3 is TGCAGTGCCAGGACCGGACCGACAGATACGCAGTATTTT.

CDR3: CATSDQRRVDEQYF. The CDR3, as DNA: TGTGCCACCAGTGACCAGCGAAGGGTAGACGAGCAGTACTTC. The gene calls are TRBV24-1 and TRBJ2-7; no definite D call. CDR3 length: 14 amino acids. V lost 4 bases to trimming and J lost 5 bases, with 14 bases between them. Germline CDR1 is KGHDR and CDR2 is SFDVKD.

This clonotype was seen many times. The rearrangement links TRBV3-1 to TRBJ1-6; no reliable D call. This CDR3 comprises 13 residues. V shed 4 bases and J shed 8 bases, with 9 bases lying between them. Germline V gives CDR1 LGHDT, CDR2 YNNKEL (reference sequence). In DNA, the CDR3 is TGTGCCAGCAGCCTCGTTAGGGATTCACCCCTCCACTTT. As protein: CASSLVRDSPLHF.